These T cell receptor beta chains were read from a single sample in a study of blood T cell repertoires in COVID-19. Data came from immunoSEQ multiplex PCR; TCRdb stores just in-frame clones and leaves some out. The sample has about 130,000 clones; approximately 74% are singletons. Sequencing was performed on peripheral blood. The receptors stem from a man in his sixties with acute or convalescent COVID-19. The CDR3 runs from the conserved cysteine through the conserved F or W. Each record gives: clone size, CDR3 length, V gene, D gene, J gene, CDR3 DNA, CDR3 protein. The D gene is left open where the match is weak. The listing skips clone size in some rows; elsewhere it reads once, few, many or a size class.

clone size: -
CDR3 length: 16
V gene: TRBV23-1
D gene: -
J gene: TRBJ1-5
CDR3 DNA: TGCGCCAGCAGTCAATCCGACAGTACGAGCAATCAGCCCCAGCATTTT
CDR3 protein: CASSQSDSTSNQPQHF

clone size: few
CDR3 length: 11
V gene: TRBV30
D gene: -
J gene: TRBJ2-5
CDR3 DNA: TGTGCCGGGGGGGGCCGCGAGACCCAGTACTTC
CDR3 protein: CAGGGRETQYF

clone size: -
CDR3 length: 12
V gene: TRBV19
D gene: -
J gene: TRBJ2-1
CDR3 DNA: TGTGCCAGTAGTCCCTTCGGGAATGAGCAGTTCTTC
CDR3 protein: CASSPFGNEQFF

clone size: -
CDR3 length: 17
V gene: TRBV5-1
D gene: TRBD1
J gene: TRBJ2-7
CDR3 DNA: TGCGCCAGCAGCTTGGCCACCGGGACAGGGGGCGCCGACGAGCAGTACTTC
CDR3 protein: CASSLATGTGGADEQYF

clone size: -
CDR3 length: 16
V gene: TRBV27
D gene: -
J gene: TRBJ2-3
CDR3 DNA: TGTGCCAGCAGTTTACGTACGGGAGTGGGTGGAGATACGCAGTATTTT
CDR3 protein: CASSLRTGVGGDTQYF

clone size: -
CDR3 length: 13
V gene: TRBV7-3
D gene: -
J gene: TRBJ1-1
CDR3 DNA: TGTGCCAGCAGAACACAATCGAACACTGAAGCTTTCTTT
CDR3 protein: CASRTQSNTEAFF

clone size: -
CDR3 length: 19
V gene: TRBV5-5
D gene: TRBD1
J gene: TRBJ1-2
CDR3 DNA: TGTGCCAGCAGCTCCCCCCTTGTCCCGGGACAGGAGACCCTATATGGCTACACCTTC
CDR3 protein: CASSSPLVPGQETLYGYTF

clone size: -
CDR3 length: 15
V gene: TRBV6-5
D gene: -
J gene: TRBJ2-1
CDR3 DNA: TGTGCCAGCAGTTACTCGGGGGGGGCAGACAATGAGCAGTTCTTC
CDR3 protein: CASSYSGGADNEQFF

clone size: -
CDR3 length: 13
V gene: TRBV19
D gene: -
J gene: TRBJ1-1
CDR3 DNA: TGTGCCAGTAGCCACCGGGGGAACACTGAAGCTTTCTTT
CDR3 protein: CASSHRGNTEAFF

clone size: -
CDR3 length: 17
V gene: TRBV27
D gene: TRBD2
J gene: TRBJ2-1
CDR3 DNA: TGTGCCAGCCGCGGGCTAGCGGGGGGGCCTGGGTACAATGAGCAGTTCTTC
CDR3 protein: CASRGLAGGPGYNEQFF

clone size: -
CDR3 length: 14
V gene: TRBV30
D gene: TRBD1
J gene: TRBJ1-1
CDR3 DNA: TGTGCCTGGAGTGGAAGACAGGGGGACTTACGAGCTTTCTTT
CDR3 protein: CAWSGRQGDLRAFF

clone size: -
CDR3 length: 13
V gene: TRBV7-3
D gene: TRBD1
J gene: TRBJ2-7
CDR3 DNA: TGTGCCAGCAGCTGGGACAGGGACTACGAGCAGTACTTC
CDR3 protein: CASSWDRDYEQYF

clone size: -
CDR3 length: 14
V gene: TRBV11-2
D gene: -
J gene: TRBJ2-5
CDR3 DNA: TGTGCCAGCAGCCTCTTCGGGTTTGGGGAGACCCAGTACTTC
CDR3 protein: CASSLFGFGETQYF

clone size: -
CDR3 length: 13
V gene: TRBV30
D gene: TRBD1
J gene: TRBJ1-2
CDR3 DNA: TGTGCCTGGAGTGGGGGACAGTACTATGGCTACACCTTC
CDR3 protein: CAWSGGQYYGYTF

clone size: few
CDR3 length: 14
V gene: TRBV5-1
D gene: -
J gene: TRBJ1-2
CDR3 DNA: TGCGCCAGCAGCTTGAACGGACAGAACTATGGCTACACCTTC
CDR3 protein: CASSLNGQNYGYTF

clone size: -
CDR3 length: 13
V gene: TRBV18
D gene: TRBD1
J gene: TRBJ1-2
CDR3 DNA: TGTGCCAGCTCACCTACAGGGGTCTATGGCTACACCTTC
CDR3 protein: CASSPTGVYGYTF

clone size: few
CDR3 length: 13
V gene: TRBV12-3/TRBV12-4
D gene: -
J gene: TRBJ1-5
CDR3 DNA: TGTGCCAGCAGGCGGGGGGGCAATCAGCCCCAGCATTTT
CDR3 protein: CASRRGGNQPQHF

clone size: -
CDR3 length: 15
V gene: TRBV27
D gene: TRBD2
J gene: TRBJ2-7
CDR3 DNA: TGTGCCAGCAGTTTAACAAGCGGGAGTCGGTACGAGCAGTACTTC
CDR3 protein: CASSLTSGSRYEQYF